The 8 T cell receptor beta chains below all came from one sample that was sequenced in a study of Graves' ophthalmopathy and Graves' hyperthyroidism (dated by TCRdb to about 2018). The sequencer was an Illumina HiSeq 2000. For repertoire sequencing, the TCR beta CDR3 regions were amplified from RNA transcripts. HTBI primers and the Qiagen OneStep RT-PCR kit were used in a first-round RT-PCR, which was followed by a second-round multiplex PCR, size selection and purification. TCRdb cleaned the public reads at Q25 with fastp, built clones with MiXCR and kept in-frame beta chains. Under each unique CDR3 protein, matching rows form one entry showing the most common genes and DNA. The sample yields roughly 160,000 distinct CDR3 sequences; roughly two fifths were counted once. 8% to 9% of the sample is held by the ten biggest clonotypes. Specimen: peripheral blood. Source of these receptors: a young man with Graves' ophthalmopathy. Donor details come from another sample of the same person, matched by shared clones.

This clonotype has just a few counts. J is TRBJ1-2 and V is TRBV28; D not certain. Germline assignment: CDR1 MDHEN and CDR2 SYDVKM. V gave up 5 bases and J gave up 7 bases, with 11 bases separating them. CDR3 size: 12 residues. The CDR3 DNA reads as TGTGCCAGCAGTCCCTCTTGGGGTGGCTACACCTTC. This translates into CASSPSWGGYTF.

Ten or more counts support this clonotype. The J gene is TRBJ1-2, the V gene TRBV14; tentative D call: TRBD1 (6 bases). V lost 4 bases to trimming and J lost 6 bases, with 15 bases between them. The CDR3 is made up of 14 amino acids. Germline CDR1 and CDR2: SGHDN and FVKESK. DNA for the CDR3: TGTGCCAGCAGCCGGACAGTCCTAACGGATGGCTACACCTTC. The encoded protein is CASSRTVLTDGYTF. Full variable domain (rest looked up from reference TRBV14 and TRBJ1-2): EAGVTQFPSHSVIEKGQTVTLRCDPISGHDNLYWYRRVMGKEIKFLLHFVKESKQDESGMPNNRFLAERTGGTYSTLKVQPAELEDSGVYFCASSRTVLTDGYTFGSGTRLTVV.

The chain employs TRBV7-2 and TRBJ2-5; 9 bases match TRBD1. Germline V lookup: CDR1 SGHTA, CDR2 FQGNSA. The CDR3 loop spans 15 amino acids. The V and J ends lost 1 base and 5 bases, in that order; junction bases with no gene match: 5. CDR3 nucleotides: TGTGCCAGCAGCTTAGAGGGGACAGGGAGTGAGACCCAGTACTTC. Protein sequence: CASSLEGTGSETQYF.

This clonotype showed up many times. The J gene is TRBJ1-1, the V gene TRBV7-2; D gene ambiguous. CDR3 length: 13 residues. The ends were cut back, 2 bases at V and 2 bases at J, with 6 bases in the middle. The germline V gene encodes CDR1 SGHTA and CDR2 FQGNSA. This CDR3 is CASSLIPNTEAFF. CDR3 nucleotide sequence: TGTGCCAGCAGCTTAATCCCCAACACTGAAGCTTTCTTT.

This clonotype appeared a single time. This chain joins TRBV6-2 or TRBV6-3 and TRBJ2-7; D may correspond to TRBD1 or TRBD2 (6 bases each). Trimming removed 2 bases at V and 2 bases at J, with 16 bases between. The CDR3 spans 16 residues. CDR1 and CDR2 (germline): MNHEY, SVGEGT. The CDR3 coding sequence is TGTGCCAGCAGTTACGGCCCAGGGGAGGAGGCCTACGAGCAGTACTTC. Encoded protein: CASSYGPGEEAYEQYF.

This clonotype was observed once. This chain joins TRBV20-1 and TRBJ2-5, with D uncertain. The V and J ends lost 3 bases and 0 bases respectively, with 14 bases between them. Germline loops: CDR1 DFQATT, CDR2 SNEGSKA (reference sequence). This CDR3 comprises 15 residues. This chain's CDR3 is CSARISEADQETQYF. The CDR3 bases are TGCAGTGCTAGGATCTCGGAAGCAGACCAAGAGACCCAGTACTTC.

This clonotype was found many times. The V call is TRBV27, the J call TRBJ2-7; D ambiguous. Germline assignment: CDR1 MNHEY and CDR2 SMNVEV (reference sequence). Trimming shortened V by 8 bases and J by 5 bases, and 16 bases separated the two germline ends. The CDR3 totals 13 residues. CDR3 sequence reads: CASRPPWNDEQYF. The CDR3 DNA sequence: TGTGCCAGCCGCCCCCCCTGGAACGACGAGCAGTACTTC.

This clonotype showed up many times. The CDR3 DNA follows: TGTGCCAGCAGCTTCCTAGCGGGCCGCCAAGAGACCCAGTACTTC. Translating gives CASSFLAGRQETQYF. This chain links TRBV11-2 with TRBJ2-5; 8 bases agree with TRBD2. Germline V gene lookup returns CDR1 SGHAT and CDR2 FQNNGV. After removal of 3 bases from V and 1 base from J, the junction contained 4 bases not matched to a gene. The CDR3 extends over 15 amino acids.